The 4 T cell receptor beta chains listed next were all sequenced from one sample in a study of cytomegalovirus exposure and HLA in healthy donors (dated by TCRdb to 2016 to 2017). Libraries were made using the immunoSEQ multiplex PCR assay. A mixture of 60 forward primers for TCR Vbeta segments and 13 reverse primers for TCR Jbeta segments was used in the multiplex PCR. TCRdb stores this immuneACCESS table with in-frame sequences only. Part of the clones is absent; in the studies checked, under half of the shortfall reflects unresolved V genes, and no reason is known for the rest. This sample gives about 160,000 clones in total; approximately 77% of them show up just once. The ten largest clonotypes hold more than 2.5% of the sample. The sample consisted of PBMCs. The receptors derive from a female donor in good health and CMV-seronegative.

This clone was seen only once. The rearrangement joins TRBV27 to TRBJ2-7, with a weak D call TRBD2 (6 bases). The germline gives CDR1 MNHEY, CDR2 SMNVEV (reference sequence). The CDR3 consists of 13 residues. Trimming removed 4 bases at V and 6 bases at J, with 13 bases between. CDR3 in amino acids: CASSWAGPSEQYF. CDR3 nucleotide sequence: TGTGCCAGCAGTTGGGCGGGACCCTCCGAGCAGTACTTC.

The chain uses TRBV4-1 and TRBJ1-1, with 7 bases aligning to TRBD1. This CDR3 comprises 14 residues. Trimming took 5 bases from V and 1 from J; bases not matched to a gene: 4. Per germline, CDR1 MGHRA and CDR2 YSYEKL. CDR3 loop: CASSNYRGNTEAFF. Written as DNA, the CDR3 is TGCGCCAGCAGCAACTACAGGGGGAACACTGAAGCTTTCTTT.

V and J are TRBV28 and TRBJ2-7, with unresolved D. V lost 5 bases and J lost 3, with 14 bases in between. CDR3 length: 14 amino acids. Germline lookup yields CDR1 MDHEN and CDR2 SYDVKM. CDR3 DNA: TGTGCCAGCAGTCCTCGTCTAGAAGTCTACGAGCAGTACTTC. It codes for CASSPRLEVYEQYF. Full variable domain (rest looked up from reference TRBV28 and TRBJ2-7): DVKVTQSSRYLVKRTGEKVFLECVQDMDHENMFWYRQDPGLGLRLIYFSYDVKMKEKGDIPEGYSVSREKKERFSLILESASTNQTSMYLCASSPRLEVYEQYFGPGTRLTVT.

On this clone itself: Germline and junction disagree at one end, which may indicate a read error. The rearrangement links TRBV13 to TRBJ2-4; D not certain. CDR1 and CDR2 from the germline V gene are PRHDT and FYEKMQ (reference sequence). This CDR3 comprises 11 residues. The DNA for the CDR3 is TGTGCCAGCAGCTTAGAGAACAGTCAGTACTTC. Its translation: CASSLENSQYF.